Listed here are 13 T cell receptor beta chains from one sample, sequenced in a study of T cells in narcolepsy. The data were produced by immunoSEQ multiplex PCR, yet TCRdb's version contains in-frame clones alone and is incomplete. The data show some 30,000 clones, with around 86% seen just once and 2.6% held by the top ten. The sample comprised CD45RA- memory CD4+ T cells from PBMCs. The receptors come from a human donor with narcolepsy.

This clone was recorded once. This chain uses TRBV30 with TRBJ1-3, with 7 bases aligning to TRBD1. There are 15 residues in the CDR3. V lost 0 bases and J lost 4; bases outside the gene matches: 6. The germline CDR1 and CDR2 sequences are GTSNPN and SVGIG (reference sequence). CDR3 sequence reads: CAWSVRGGLGNTIYF. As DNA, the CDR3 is TGTGCCTGGAGTGTACGAGGGGGCCTCGGAAACACCATATATTTT.

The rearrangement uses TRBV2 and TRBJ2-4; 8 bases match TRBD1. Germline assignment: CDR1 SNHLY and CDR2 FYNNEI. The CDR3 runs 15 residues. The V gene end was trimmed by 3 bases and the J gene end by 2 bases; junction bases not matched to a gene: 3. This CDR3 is CASSDRGPSKNIQYF. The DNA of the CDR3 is TGTGCCAGCAGTGACAGGGGGCCCTCCAAAAACATTCAGTACTTC.

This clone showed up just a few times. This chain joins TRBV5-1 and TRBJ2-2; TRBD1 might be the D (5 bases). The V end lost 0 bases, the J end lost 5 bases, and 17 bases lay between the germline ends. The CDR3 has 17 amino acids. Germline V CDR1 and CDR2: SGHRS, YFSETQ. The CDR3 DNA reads TGCGCCAGCAGCTTGGTTCCTGACAGTCTAGGAACCGGGGAGCTGTTTTTT. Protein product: CASSLVPDSLGTGELFF. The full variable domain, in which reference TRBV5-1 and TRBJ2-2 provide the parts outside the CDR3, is KAGVTQTPRYLIKTRGQQVTLSCSPISGHRSVSWYQQTPGQGLQFLFEYFSETQRNKGNFPGRFSGRQFSNSRSEMNVSTLELGDSALYLCASSLVPDSLGTGELFFGEGSRLTVL.

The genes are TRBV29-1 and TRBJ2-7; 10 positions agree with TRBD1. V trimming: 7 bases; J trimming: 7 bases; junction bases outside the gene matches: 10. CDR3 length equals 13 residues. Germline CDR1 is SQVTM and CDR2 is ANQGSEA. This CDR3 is CSARQGALEEQYF. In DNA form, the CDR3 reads TGCAGCGCCAGACAGGGGGCACTTGAGGAGCAGTACTTC.

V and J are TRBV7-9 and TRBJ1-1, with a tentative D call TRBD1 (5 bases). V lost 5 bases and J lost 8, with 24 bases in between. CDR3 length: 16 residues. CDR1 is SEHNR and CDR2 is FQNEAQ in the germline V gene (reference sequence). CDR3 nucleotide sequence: TGTGCCAGCAGCCGGATCACCGGGACCGCCGGGACCGAAGCTTTCTTT. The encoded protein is CASSRITGTAGTEAFF.

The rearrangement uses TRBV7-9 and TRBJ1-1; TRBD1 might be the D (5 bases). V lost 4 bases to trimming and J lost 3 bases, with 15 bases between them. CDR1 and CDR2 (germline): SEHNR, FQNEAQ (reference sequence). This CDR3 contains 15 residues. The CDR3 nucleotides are TGTGCCAGCAGCTCCATGGGGGGACGGCACACTGAAGCTTTCTTT. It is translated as CASSSMGGRHTEAFF.

The CDR3 DNA reads as TGTGCTAGTGGTTTGGTCGGGACTAATGAAAAACTGTTTTTT. Its protein is CASGLVGTNEKLFF. The V call is TRBV12-5, the J call TRBJ1-4, with D uncertain. The V end lost 0 bases, the J end lost 2 bases, and 4 bases lay between the germline ends. CDR1 is LGHNT, CDR2 FRNRAP, per germline. The CDR3 has 14 residues.

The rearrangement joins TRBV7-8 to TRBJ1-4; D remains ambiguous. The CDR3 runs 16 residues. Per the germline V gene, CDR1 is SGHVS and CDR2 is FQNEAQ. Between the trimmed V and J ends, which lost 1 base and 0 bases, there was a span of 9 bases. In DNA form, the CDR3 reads TGTGCCAGCAGCTTAGGTCGCTTTGCAACTAATGAAAAACTGTTTTTT. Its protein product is CASSLGRFATNEKLFF.

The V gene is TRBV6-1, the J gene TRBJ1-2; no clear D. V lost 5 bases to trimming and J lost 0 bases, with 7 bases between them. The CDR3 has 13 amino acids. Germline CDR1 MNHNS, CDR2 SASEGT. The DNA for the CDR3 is TGTGCCAGCAGTCGATCAGCTAACTATGGCTACACCTTC. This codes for CASSRSANYGYTF.

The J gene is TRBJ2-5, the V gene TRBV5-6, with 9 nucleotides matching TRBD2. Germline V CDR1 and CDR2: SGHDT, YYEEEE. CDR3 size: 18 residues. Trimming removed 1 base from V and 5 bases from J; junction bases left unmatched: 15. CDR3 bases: TGTGCCAGCAGCTTGTCGAGCATGGCGGGGGGGCCCGGGGAGACCCAGTACTTC. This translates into CASSLSSMAGGPGETQYF. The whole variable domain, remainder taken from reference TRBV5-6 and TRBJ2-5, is DAGVTQSPTHLIKTRGQQVTLRCSPKSGHDTVSWYQQALGQGPQFIFQYYEEEERQRGNFPDRFSGHQFPNYSSELNVNALLLGDSALYLCASSLSSMAGGPGETQYFGPGTRLLVL.

Here the CDR3 DNA reads TGTGCCATCAGTGAGTCAGGGACAGGGGGTGGCTACGAGCAGTACTTC. As protein: CAISESGTGGGYEQYF. The chain has TRBV10-3 and TRBJ2-7; 11 bases match TRBD1. Unmatched junction bases numbered 4, after V lost 0 bases and J lost 3 bases. This CDR3 is built from 16 residues. In germline, CDR1 is ENHRY, CDR2 SYGVKD.

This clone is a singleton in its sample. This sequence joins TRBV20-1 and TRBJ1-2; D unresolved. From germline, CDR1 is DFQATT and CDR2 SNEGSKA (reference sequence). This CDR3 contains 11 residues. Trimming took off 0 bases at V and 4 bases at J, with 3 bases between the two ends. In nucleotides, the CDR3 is TGCAGTGCTAGAGACATCTATGGCTACACCTTC. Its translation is CSARDIYGYTF.

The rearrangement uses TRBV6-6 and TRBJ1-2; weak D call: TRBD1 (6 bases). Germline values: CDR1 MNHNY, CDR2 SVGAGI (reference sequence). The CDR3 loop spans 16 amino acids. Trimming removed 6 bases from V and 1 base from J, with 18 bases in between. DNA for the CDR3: TGTGCCAGCAGAGAAAGTCGAGGGGGTCTTAACTATGGCTACACCTTC. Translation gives CASRESRGGLNYGYTF.